The 20 T cell receptor beta chains given below trace back to one sample, sequenced in a study of graft-versus-host responses after intestinal transplantation. Generated by immunoSEQ multiplex PCR, the TCRdb table keeps only in-frame clones and is missing some. The repertoire holds 9,000 to 10,000 clones, with approximately 94% as singletons. The specimen was PBMCs, collected 8 days after intestinal transplant. These receptors were collected from a human patient who received an intestinal transplant, so some T cells may come from the graft donor.

This chain joins TRBV7-2 and TRBJ1-5, with unresolved D. The ends were cut back, 4 bases at V and 1 base at J, with 11 bases in the middle. CDR1 is SGHTA, CDR2 FQGNSA, per germline. The CDR3 covers 15 residues. CDR3 in DNA: TGTGCCAGCAGCTCTAGAGGGCAGAGCAATCAGCCCCAGCATTTT. It codes for CASSSRGQSNQPQHF.

The chain uses TRBV29-1 and TRBJ2-3; 8 bases match TRBD1. Germline lookup yields CDR1 SQVTM and CDR2 ANQGSEA. V lost 0 bases and J lost 3; bases outside the gene matches: 11. The CDR3 runs to 17 residues. The CDR3 DNA reads as TGCAGCGTTGAAGACCCAGACAGGGGAACGTCAACAGATACGCAGTATTTT. This codes for CSVEDPDRGTSTDTQYF.

V gene TRBV6-5 combines with J gene TRBJ2-1, with 9 bases identical to TRBD2. Trimming at V came to 0 bases and at J to 7 bases, leaving 7 bases not matched to a gene. The CDR3 loop spans 16 amino acids. Germline V gives CDR1 MNHEY, CDR2 SVGAGI. The CDR3 DNA reads TGTGCCAGCAGTTACTCTGCGGGAGGGCGGGTTAATGAGCAGTTCTTC. Its translation is CASSYSAGGRVNEQFF.

The rearrangement uses TRBV7-9 and TRBJ2-7; 9 bases agree with TRBD1. The CDR3 loop spans 14 amino acids. V dropped 5 bases and J dropped 2; count of bases not matched to a gene: 4. CDR1 SEHNR and CDR2 FQNEAQ come from the germline V gene (reference sequence). The CDR3 nucleotides are TGTGCCAGCAGCCCCCGGGACAGGGCCTACGAGCAGTACTTC. Its protein is CASSPRDRAYEQYF.

This chain uses TRBV28 with TRBJ2-3; D not certain. CDR1 is MDHEN, CDR2 SYDVKM, per germline. With 5 bases removed from V and 2 bases from J, the gap between germline ends came to 11 bases. The length of the CDR3 is 14 residues. The CDR3 region is CASSPNYNTDTQYF. In DNA, the CDR3 is TGTGCCAGCAGTCCGAACTATAACACAGATACGCAGTATTTT.

CDR3 in DNA: TGTGCCAGCAGCTTCGCTTTCGCCTCCTACGAGCAGTACTTC. Translating gives CASSFAFASYEQYF. The chain recombines TRBV5-5 with TRBJ2-7; no clear D gene. The V and J ends lost 2 bases and 0 bases respectively, with 9 bases between them. CDR1 is SGHKS, CDR2 YYEKEE, per germline (reference sequence). The CDR3 runs to 14 residues.

The chain employs TRBV5-6 and TRBJ1-1, with D hard to call. Germline V gene sequence: CDR1 SGHDT, CDR2 YYEEEE. The V gene lost 0 bases and the J gene lost 1 base, with 7 bases spanning the gap. CDR3 length equals 14 residues. The CDR3 nucleotides are TGTGCCAGCAGCTTGGGTTCTGCGAACACTGAAGCTTTCTTT. Residues: CASSLGSANTEAFF. Based on the CDR3 plus reference TRBV5-6 and TRBJ1-1, the full variable domain is DAGVTQSPTHLIKTRGQQVTLRCSPKSGHDTVSWYQQALGQGPQFIFQYYEEEERQRGNFPDRFSGHQFPNYSSELNVNALLLGDSALYLCASSLGSANTEAFFGQGTRLTVV.

The chain links TRBV28 to TRBJ2-7; no clear D. CDR3 length equals 14 residues. The germline gives CDR1 MDHEN, CDR2 SYDVKM. V lost 7 bases and J 1 base, leaving 14 bases between the germline ends. The CDR3 is CASTMLWGSYEQYF. The CDR3 nucleotides read TGTGCCAGCACCATGCTTTGGGGATCCTACGAGCAGTACTTC.

This chain uses TRBV28 with TRBJ2-7; 7 nucleotides align to TRBD2. The germline CDR1 and CDR2 sequences are MDHEN and SYDVKM. The CDR3 is 13 amino acids. Trimming removed 9 bases from V and 1 base from J; junction bases left unmatched: 6. The CDR3 loop is CASQRDYSYEQYF. Written as DNA, the CDR3 is TGTGCCAGTCAACGGGACTATTCCTACGAGCAGTACTTC.

V and J are TRBV5-6 and TRBJ2-1, with a tentative D call TRBD1 (5 bases). In germline, CDR1 is SGHDT, CDR2 YYEEEE. The CDR3 consists of 16 residues. V lost 4 bases, J lost 4 bases, and 18 bases lay in between. The CDR3 sequence is CASSPTVGPRYNEQFF. The CDR3 DNA follows: TGTGCCAGCAGCCCTACCGTGGGGCCCAGATACAATGAGCAGTTCTTC.

This chain joins TRBV11-2 and TRBJ1-5; D gene unclear. Trimming removed 2 bases from V and 6 bases from J, with 8 bases in between. This CDR3 spans 13 amino acids. Germline V lookup: CDR1 SGHAT, CDR2 FQNNGV. This CDR3 is CASSLSLGQPQHF. As DNA, the CDR3 is TGTGCCAGCAGCTTATCGTTGGGTCAGCCCCAGCATTTT.

This chain uses TRBV16 with TRBJ2-7; maybe TRBD1 (6 bases). The CDR3 is 16 amino acids. Germline assignment: CDR1 KGHSY and CDR2 FQNENV. V lost 0 bases and J lost 0, with 12 bases in between. The CDR3 spells CASSQSLDRISYEQYF. The DNA of the CDR3 is TGTGCCAGCAGCCAATCGCTGGACAGAATCTCCTACGAGCAGTACTTC.

This CDR3 is CASSYDRPNTGELFF. The CDR3, as DNA: TGTGCCAGCAGTTACGACAGGCCGAACACCGGGGAGCTGTTTTTT. The chain uses TRBV27 and TRBJ2-2; TRBD1 might be the D (6 bases). With 4 bases removed from V and 0 bases from J, the gap between germline ends came to 9 bases. Per germline, CDR1 MNHEY and CDR2 SMNVEV (reference sequence). The CDR3 runs 15 residues.

The chain carries TRBV10-1 and TRBJ2-1; TRBD2 matches at 7 bases. The CDR3 sequence is 16 residues long. Per germline, CDR1 WNHNN and CDR2 SYGVQD (reference sequence). Trimming removed 2 bases from V and 0 bases from J; junction bases left unmatched: 4. Written as DNA, the CDR3 is TGCGCCAGCAGTGAGCGCGGGAGAGGCTCCTACAATGAGCAGTTCTTC. Amino acids: CASSERGRGSYNEQFF.

This clone has more than one count but fewer than ten. The DNA of the CDR3 is TGTGCCAGTAGTGATGGGAATCGGGGCAAGAAACTGTTTTTT. Its translation: CASSDGNRGKKLFF. This chain links TRBV19 with TRBJ1-4, with D possibly being TRBD1 (5 bases). This CDR3 contains 14 residues. CDR1 is LNHDA, CDR2 SQIVND, per germline (reference sequence). V was cut by 5 bases and J by 11 bases, with 18 bases left in between.

The chain links TRBV9 to TRBJ2-3; 9 bases agree with TRBD2. The ends lost 3 bases at V and 1 base at J; junction bases unmatched: 6. This CDR3 is built from 16 residues. Germline CDR1 is SGDLS and CDR2 is YYNGEE. This chain's CDR3 is CASSDHGGGGTDTQYF. CDR3 DNA: TGTGCCAGCAGCGACCACGGCGGGGGGGGCACAGATACGCAGTATTTT. Full variable domain (outside the CDR3, taken from reference TRBV9 and TRBJ2-3): DSGVTQTPKHLITATGQRVTLRCSPRSGDLSVYWYQQSLDQGLQFLIQYYNGEERAKGNILERFSAQQFPDLHSELNLSSLELGDSALYFCASSDHGGGGTDTQYFGPGTRLTVL.

This chain connects TRBV7-2 to TRBJ1-1; the D is unclear. Germline assignment: CDR1 SGHTA and CDR2 FQGNSA. The CDR3 extends over 13 amino acids. V lost 3 bases and J 2 bases, leaving 7 bases between the germline ends. In DNA form, the CDR3 reads TGTGCCAGCAGCTTTTGGCTTAACACTGAAGCTTTCTTT. It is translated as CASSFWLNTEAFF. Using reference TRBV7-2 and TRBJ1-1 for the parts outside the CDR3, the full variable domain is GAGVSQSPSNKVTEKGKDVELRCDPISGHTALYWYRQSLGQGLEFLIYFQGNSAPDKSGLPSDRFSAERTGGSVSTLTIQRTQQEDSAVYLCASSFWLNTEAFFGQGTRLTVV.

This rearrangement joins TRBV7-3 to TRBJ2-1; 8 bases align to TRBD1. Germline CDR1 and CDR2: SGHTA and FQGTGA. This CDR3 spans 15 amino acids. V was clipped by 2 bases and J by 2 bases; unmatched bases: 2. CDR3 in amino acids: CASSLGTGTYNEQFF. CDR3 nucleotides: TGTGCCAGCAGCTTAGGGACAGGAACCTACAATGAGCAGTTCTTC.

This chain connects TRBV7-6 to TRBJ2-5; D is unresolved. Trimming pared 5 bases from V and 6 bases from J, leaving 16 bases between. This CDR3 has 14 amino acids. Germline loops: CDR1 SGHVS, CDR2 FNYEAQ. In nucleotides, the CDR3 is TGTGCCAGCAGCCTAGGACGCTCCCATCAGACCCAGTACTTC. Translating it yields CASSLGRSHQTQYF.

The V gene is TRBV6-6, the J gene TRBJ2-7; 10 bases are shared with TRBD1. The ends lost 6 bases at V and 0 bases at J; junction bases unmatched: 8. This CDR3 spans 16 amino acids. The germline gives CDR1 MNHNY, CDR2 SVGAGI (reference sequence). This CDR3 is CASRNRDRGPSYEQYF. In nucleotides, the CDR3 is TGTGCCAGCAGAAACCGGGACAGGGGCCCCTCCTACGAGCAGTACTTC.